The 8 T cell receptor beta chains below were found in one sample sequenced in a study of identical twins' blood T cells. TCRdb recomputed calls from the 5' RACE reads with MiXCR, one row per CDR3 protein. The table includes about 370,000 distinct CDR3 sequences, 28% detected once. The sample taken for sequencing was PBMCs. The source of these receptors is a woman aged 18-49 years in good health.

The chain employs TRBV19 and TRBJ2-4; perhaps TRBD2 as D (6 bases). The CDR3 is 16 amino acids. The V and J ends lost 5 bases and 4 bases respectively, with 18 bases between them. Germline assignment: CDR1 LNHDA and CDR2 SQIVND (reference sequence). CDR3 sequence reads: CASSRSGGDSKNIQYF. The CDR3 DNA reads TGTGCCAGTAGTCGCAGCGGAGGGGACTCTAAAAACATTCAGTACTTC.

As concerns this clonotype: The junction does not match germline at one end; this may be a read error. The V gene is TRBV19, the J gene TRBJ2-1, with 16 bases lining up with TRBD2. Germline assignment: CDR1 LNHDA and CDR2 SQIVND (reference sequence). The CDR3 length is 15 residues. CDR3 sequence reads: CASSTGLAGGNEQFF. CDR3 sequence (DNA): TGTGCCAGCAGTACGGGACTAGCGGGGGGGAATGAGCAGTTCTTC.

This clonotype was counted many times. The chain is built from TRBV5-1 and TRBJ1-5, with no clear D. There are 14 residues in the CDR3. The V gene's germline CDR1 is SGHRS and CDR2 YFSETQ. With 2 bases removed from V and 5 bases from J, the gap between germline ends came to 11 bases. The CDR3 protein is CASSLLGDHQPQHF. DNA for the CDR3: TGCGCCAGCAGCTTACTAGGAGACCATCAGCCCCAGCATTTT.

This clonotype showed up just a few times. This sequence joins TRBV28 and TRBJ2-3; the match to TRBD2 covers 7 bases. V shed 1 base and J 3 bases; nucleotides not matched to a gene: 4. Germline-derived CDR1 and CDR2 are MDHEN and SYDVKM. CDR3 length: 15 amino acids. This CDR3 is CASSLFGGGTDTQYF. The CDR3 nucleotides are TGTGCCAGCAGTTTATTCGGCGGGGGAACAGATACGCAGTATTTT. Variable domain in full (rest from reference TRBV28 and TRBJ2-3): DVKVTQSSRYLVKRTGEKVFLECVQDMDHENMFWYRQDPGLGLRLIYFSYDVKMKEKGDIPEGYSVSREKKERFSLILESASTNQTSMYLCASSLFGGGTDTQYFGPGTRLTVL.

This clonotype was detected only a few times. The chain uses TRBV20-1 and TRBJ2-3; the match to TRBD2 covers 11 bases. The CDR3 loop spans 16 amino acids. V dropped 1 base and J dropped 0; count of bases not matched to a gene: 3. Germline lookup yields CDR1 DFQATT and CDR2 SNEGSKA (reference sequence). CDR3 DNA: TGCAGTGCTAGAGGAGTAGCGGGGGGGAGCACAGATACGCAGTATTTT. Its protein product is CSARGVAGGSTDTQYF.

In its sample, this clonotype was seen many times. The chain recombines TRBV7-9 with TRBJ1-5; tentative D call: TRBD1 (5 bases). The V end lost 1 base, the J end lost 0 bases, and 7 bases lay between the germline ends. The CDR3 spans 15 residues. CDR1 and CDR2 (germline): SEHNR, FQNEAQ (reference sequence). The CDR3 nucleotides read TGTGCCAGCAGCTTAGGAGGGGCTAGCAATCAGCCCCAGCATTTT. Protein sequence: CASSLGGASNQPQHF.

The J gene is TRBJ2-1, the V gene TRBV6-2 or TRBV6-3; 7 bases are shared with TRBD2. The CDR3 spans 19 residues. Germline V gene sequence: CDR1 MNHEY, CDR2 SVGEGT. The J segment lost 0 bases and the V segment lost 5 bases, leaving 16 bases of the junction unmatched. The CDR3 nucleotides read TGTGCCAGCAGTACACATACTAGCGCCCCGCAGCGCTCCTACAATGAGCAGTTCTTC. This translates into CASSTHTSAPQRSYNEQFF.

This clonotype has a count of ten or more. The chain has TRBV5-1 and TRBJ2-2; D is ambiguous. This CDR3 is built from 14 residues. The ends were cut back, 2 bases at V and 2 bases at J, with 7 bases in the middle. Germline V gene lookup returns CDR1 SGHRS and CDR2 YFSETQ. In DNA form, the CDR3 reads TGCGCCAGCAGCTTTGACGGAAACACCGGGGAGCTGTTTTTT. Translating it yields CASSFDGNTGELFF. The whole variable domain, remainder taken from reference TRBV5-1 and TRBJ2-2, is KAGVTQTPRYLIKTRGQQVTLSCSPISGHRSVSWYQQTPGQGLQFLFEYFSETQRNKGNFPGRFSGRQFSNSRSEMNVSTLELGDSALYLCASSFDGNTGELFFGEGSRLTVL.